These 23 T cell receptor beta chains share one sample of origin, sequenced in a study of identical twins listed by TCRdb under 2016. The library came from 5' RACE. Sequencing was carried out with an Illumina HiSeq 2000. TCRdb applied fastp at Q25 and MiXCR to the public reads, then kept only in-frame beta chains. Each CDR3 protein gets just one entry, which takes the most common genes and DNA from the rows behind it. The sample table holds fewer than 500,000 distinct CDR3 sequences, of which roughly an eighth were seen once. Approximately 1% of the sample comes from the top ten. The same data also went into a second study, on yellow fever vaccine responses in identical twins.

The sample taken for sequencing was CD4+ T cells sorted from blood. Receptors originate from a woman aged 18 to 35 in good health.

The sample holds a few counts of this clonotype. V usage is TRBV11-2 and J usage is TRBJ2-5, with D uncertain. The germline V and J ends were trimmed by 2 bases and 5 bases, with 6 bases remaining between them. From germline, CDR1 is SGHAT and CDR2 FQNNGV. The CDR3 is 12 amino acids. The CDR3 nucleotides are TGTGCCAGCAGCTTAAAGAGGGAGACCCAGTACTTC. This translates into CASSLKRETQYF.

In its sample, this clonotype was seen a few times. The chain joins TRBV7-9 to TRBJ1-5; D unresolved. Germline CDR1 SEHNR, CDR2 FQNEAQ (reference sequence). The CDR3 spans 16 residues. Trimming took 5 bases from V and 0 from J, leaving 14 bases between them. The CDR3 coding sequence is TGTGCCAGCAGCCGCCTAGGGCCTCCTAGCAATCAGCCCCAGCATTTT. Translating it yields CASSRLGPPSNQPQHF.

The rearrangement uses TRBV15 and TRBJ2-4; the match to TRBD1 covers 8 bases. Germline loops: CDR1 LNHNV, CDR2 YYDKDF (reference sequence). J was trimmed by 6 bases and V by 3 bases; bases with no gene match: 7. The CDR3 extends over 15 amino acids. The CDR3 protein is CATSRAGTGGNIQYF. CDR3 nucleotide sequence: TGTGCCACCAGCAGGGCCGGGACAGGAGGAAACATTCAGTACTTC. The entire variable domain, with the rest obtained from reference TRBV15 and TRBJ2-4, is as follows: DAMVIQNPRYQVTQFGKPVTLSCSQTLNHNVMYWYQQKSSQAPKLLFHYYDKDFNNEADTPDNFQSRRPNTSFCFLDIRSPGLGDTAMYLCATSRAGTGGNIQYFGAGTRLSVL.

This clonotype was detected a few times. The V call is TRBV20-1, the J call TRBJ2-3; D may be TRBD2 (6 bases). The CDR3 totals 15 residues. V dropped 0 bases and J dropped 4 bases, with 14 bases sitting between them. The germline gives CDR1 DFQATT, CDR2 SNEGSKA (reference sequence). CDR3 loop: CSARDGRLASDTQYF. In DNA, the CDR3 is TGCAGTGCTAGAGATGGACGGCTAGCGTCAGATACGCAGTATTTT.

V is TRBV14 and J is TRBJ2-7; a weak D match, TRBD2 (5 bases). The ends were cut back, 2 bases at V and 2 bases at J, with 22 bases in the middle. The CDR3 length is 18 residues. The germline gives CDR1 SGHDN, CDR2 FVKESK. CDR3 protein: CASSQSLTPLRVTYEQYF. CDR3 DNA: TGTGCCAGCAGCCAATCCCTGACCCCTCTGCGGGTCACCTACGAGCAGTACTTC.

In its sample, this clonotype was seen a few times. The genes are TRBV3-1 and TRBJ2-3, with 9 bases identical to TRBD2. In germline, CDR1 is LGHDT, CDR2 YNNKEL (reference sequence). The CDR3 is 16 amino acids. V lost 5 bases and J lost 3; bases outside the gene matches: 9. The CDR3 region has the DNA TGTGCCAGCAGCAGCCTTAGCGGGAGTACGACAGATACGCAGTATTTT. Translating it yields CASSSLSGSTTDTQYF.

The sample holds a few counts of this clonotype. The rearrangement joins TRBV7-2 to TRBJ2-3; 9 positions match TRBD1. Germline values: CDR1 SGHTA, CDR2 FQGNSA. Trimming took 5 bases from V and 2 from J; bases not matched to a gene: 5. The CDR3 loop spans 15 amino acids. CDR3 in DNA: TGTGCCAGCAGCGAGGGACAGGGTTTCACAGATACGCAGTATTTT. The encoded protein is CASSEGQGFTDTQYF.

The chain carries TRBV7-8 and TRBJ2-5; perhaps D is TRBD1 or TRBD2 (5 bases each). This CDR3 has 15 amino acids. Trimming cost V 5 bases and J 5 bases, with 18 bases left between them. CDR1 is SGHVS, CDR2 FQNEAQ, per germline. CDR3: CASSPRTGRGETQYF. The CDR3 DNA is TGTGCCAGCAGCCCCCGCACGGGGCGCGGGGAGACCCAGTACTTC.

This clonotype turned up a few times. The chain recombines TRBV11-2 with TRBJ2-7; D is undetermined. Per germline, CDR1 SGHAT and CDR2 FQNNGV. V lost 5 bases, J lost 1 base, and 12 bases lay in between. The CDR3 spans 14 residues. The CDR3 bases are TGTGCCAGCAGCCTGACGGTTAATTCCTACGAGCAGTACTTC. This sequence encodes CASSLTVNSYEQYF.

The CDR3 spells CASSRKLMGTGSSYEQYF. The CDR3, as DNA: TGCGCCAGCAGCCGGAAGCTAATGGGGACAGGGAGTTCCTACGAGCAGTACTTC. The gene calls are TRBV4-3 and TRBJ2-7; the match to TRBD1 covers 9 bases. This CDR3 has 18 residues. In germline, CDR1 is LGHNA, CDR2 YSLEER. V lost 4 bases, J lost 1 base, and 14 bases stayed unmatched.

This clonotype was observed many times. The chain recombines TRBV5-1 with TRBJ2-7, with 8 nucleotides matching TRBD1. V trimming: 4 bases; J trimming: 7 bases; junction bases outside the gene matches: 13. Germline V CDR1 and CDR2: SGHRS, YFSETQ. The CDR3 is 15 amino acids. As DNA, the CDR3 is TGCGCCAGCAGCATGGACAGGGTTGGTATGCAAGAGCAGTACTTC. Translated: CASSMDRVGMQEQYF. Variable domain in full (rest from reference TRBV5-1 and TRBJ2-7): KAGVTQTPRYLIKTRGQQVTLSCSPISGHRSVSWYQQTPGQGLQFLFEYFSETQRNKGNFPGRFSGRQFSNSRSEMNVSTLELGDSALYLCASSMDRVGMQEQYFGPGTRLTVT.

This clonotype was observed at least ten times. Here the CDR3 DNA reads TGTGCCAGCAGCTTAAGGGGTCTTTCTAGCACAGATACGCAGTATTTT. It yields the protein CASSLRGLSSTDTQYF. The chain uses TRBV7-8 and TRBJ2-3; a possible D gene is TRBD1 (5 bases). The CDR3 has 16 amino acids. V was clipped by 2 bases and J by 0 bases, with 12 bases between them. Per the germline V gene, CDR1 is SGHVS and CDR2 is FQNEAQ.

This sequence joins TRBV12-3 or TRBV12-4 and TRBJ2-7; TRBD1 agrees at 7 bases. The CDR3 extends over 15 amino acids. V shed 5 bases, J shed 3 bases, and the junction held 10 bases outside the gene matches. This CDR3 is CASSTNRGNYYEQYF. In DNA form, the CDR3 reads TGTGCCAGCAGTACTAACAGGGGCAATTACTACGAGCAGTACTTC.

This clonotype has only a few counts. The chain uses TRBV3-1 and TRBJ2-1; either TRBD1 or TRBD2 may fit D (6 bases each). CDR3 length: 12 residues. The germline V gene encodes CDR1 LGHDT and CDR2 YNNKEL (reference sequence). V was trimmed by 5 bases and J by 9 bases, leaving 11 bases between them. The DNA of the CDR3 is TGTGCCAGCAGCATCTGGGGGGCTGAGCAGTTCTTC. It codes for CASSIWGAEQFF.

This clonotype was detected a few times. The chain couples TRBV18 to TRBJ2-2; no reliable D call. The CDR3 length is 15 residues. Germline CDR1 reads KGHSH; CDR2 reads LQKENI. Trimming stripped 3 bases from V and 1 base from J, with 9 bases between. The DNA of the CDR3 is TGTGCCAGCTCACCTTTATCTGGGAACACCGGGGAGCTGTTTTTT. It translates to CASSPLSGNTGELFF. The full variable domain, with the rest looked up from reference TRBV18 and TRBJ2-2, is NAGVMQNPRHLVRRRGQEARLRCSPMKGHSHVYWYRQLPEEGLKFMVYLQKENIIDESGMPKERFSAEFPKEGPSILRIQQVVRGDSAAYFCASSPLSGNTGELFFGEGSRLTVL.

This chain joins TRBV30 and TRBJ2-7, with TRBD1 matching 9 bases. V was clipped by 3 bases and J by 3 bases; unmatched bases: 9. This CDR3 has 15 residues. CDR1 and CDR2 from the germline V gene are GTSNPN and SVGIG (reference sequence). The chain's CDR3 is CAWREGQGLFYEQYF. The CDR3 DNA follows: TGTGCCTGGAGGGAGGGACAGGGTCTTTTCTACGAGCAGTACTTC.

This clonotype was seen a few times. J is TRBJ2-5 and V is TRBV12-3 or TRBV12-4; D perhaps matches TRBD2 (5 bases). The CDR3 is made up of 14 amino acids. With 7 bases removed from V and 0 bases from J, the gap between germline ends came to 12 bases. The CDR3 DNA reads as TGTGCCAGCACCATTAGCGCTTACCAAGAGACCCAGTACTTC. Protein product: CASTISAYQETQYF.

This rearrangement joins TRBV4-2 to TRBJ2-1; maybe TRBD2 (5 bases). This CDR3 is built from 15 residues. The V end lost 0 bases, the J end lost 14 bases, and 20 bases lay between the germline ends. Germline loops: CDR1 LGHNA, CDR2 YNFKEQ. The CDR3 DNA reads as TGTGCCAGCAGCCAAGATAAGTTTAGGCCTTCCGGGAAGTTCTTC. This encodes CASSQDKFRPSGKFF.

The sample holds a few counts of this clonotype. The V call is TRBV28, the J call TRBJ2-2, with no clear D. Germline V CDR1 and CDR2: MDHEN, SYDVKM. The CDR3 loop spans 12 amino acids. V was trimmed by 2 bases and J by 7 bases, leaving 5 bases between them. In DNA, the CDR3 is TGTGCCAGCAGTTTACCCCACGGGGAGCTGTTTTTT. As protein: CASSLPHGELFF.

This clonotype was picked up a small number of times. The chain combines TRBV24-1 with TRBJ2-5; D gene unclear. V lost 6 bases to trimming and J lost 2 bases, with 18 bases between them. Germline lookup yields CDR1 KGHDR and CDR2 SFDVKD. This CDR3 is 16 amino acids long. The chain's CDR3 is CATSLSDLKHQETQYF. DNA for the CDR3: TGTGCCACCAGTTTAAGCGACCTAAAACATCAAGAGACCCAGTACTTC.

The rearrangement links TRBV3-1 to TRBJ2-5; D uncertain. CDR1 LGHDT and CDR2 YNNKEL come from the germline V gene (reference sequence). Trimming took 4 bases from V and 2 from J, leaving 11 bases between them. The CDR3 has 14 amino acids. CDR3 amino acids: CASSRRSLQETQYF. The CDR3 nucleotides read TGTGCCAGCAGCCGAAGATCGCTACAAGAGACCCAGTACTTC.

This clonotype was observed a few times. This chain connects TRBV20-1 to TRBJ2-1, with 9 bases matching TRBD2. Germline V gives CDR1 DFQATT, CDR2 SNEGSKA (reference sequence). The CDR3 contains 15 residues. J was trimmed by 3 bases and V by 0 bases; bases with no gene match: 3. This chain's CDR3 is CSARDLAGNYNEQFF. The CDR3 DNA is TGCAGTGCTAGAGATCTAGCGGGAAACTACAATGAGCAGTTCTTC.

In DNA form, the CDR3 reads TGTGCCAGCAGTAGTGACCAGCTCCTGGGGGAAAAACTGTTTTTT. Translating it yields CASSSDQLLGEKLFF. The chain couples TRBV28 to TRBJ1-4; no clear D. The V gene's germline CDR1 is MDHEN and CDR2 SYDVKM. The CDR3 has 15 residues. V gave up 5 bases and J gave up 8 bases, with 18 bases separating them.